These 9 T cell receptor beta chains share one sample of origin, sequenced in a study of technical replicates of blood from a handful of donors (dated 2017 in TCRdb). Library generation was performed with the immunoSEQ multiplex PCR assay. Here the immuneACCESS table is served through TCRdb, limited to in-frame sequences with V and J called. Missing clones are a known gap in these copies; in checked studies unresolved V genes cover under half, and the rest lacks a known reason. The sample table records roughly 67,000 clones; roughly 98% of these occur just once. In total, the top ten clones hold about 0.16% of the sample. Specimen: T cells isolated from PBMCs. These receptors all stem from a human donor in good health.

The chain joins TRBV6-5 to TRBJ1-2, with D tentatively TRBD1 (6 bases). This CDR3 is 16 amino acids long. Trimming stripped 2 bases from V and 4 bases from J, with 17 bases between. Germline-derived CDR1 and CDR2 are MNHEY and SVGAGI. CDR3 protein: CASSYAGQSTVYGYTF. As DNA, the CDR3 is TGTGCCAGCAGTTACGCCGGACAGTCAACTGTCTATGGCTACACCTTC.

The chain is built from TRBV28 and TRBJ1-5, with unresolved D. Trimming removed 5 bases at V and 0 bases at J, with 26 bases between. The germline gives CDR1 MDHEN, CDR2 SYDVKM. The CDR3 contains 20 residues. CDR3 bases: TGTGCCAGCAGTCCTAGAATGTTAGTCGTCCTTCCCTATAGCAATCAGCCCCAGCATTTT. Amino acid sequence: CASSPRMLVVLPYSNQPQHF.

The rearrangement links TRBV25-1 to TRBJ2-7, with 7 nucleotides matching TRBD1. The germline V gene encodes CDR1 MGHDK and CDR2 SYGVNS. The trim removed 2 bases at V and 2 bases at J, leaving 6 bases unmatched. The CDR3 spans 15 residues. CDR3 coding DNA: TGTGCCAGCAGTGAACCTTTCGGGACAGCCTACGAGCAGTACTTC. It specifies CASSEPFGTAYEQYF.

CDR3 protein: CATSREKPGLAGVPSYNEQFF. The CDR3 DNA reads as TGTGCCACCAGCAGAGAGAAACCGGGACTAGCGGGAGTTCCCTCCTACAATGAGCAGTTCTTC. The gene calls are TRBV15 and TRBJ2-1, with 14 bases lining up with TRBD2. J lost 0 bases, V lost 0 bases, and 10 bases had no gene match. Germline V lookup: CDR1 LNHNV, CDR2 YYDKDF (reference sequence). The CDR3 totals 21 residues.

The chain carries TRBV27 and TRBJ1-5; 9 nucleotides agree with TRBD1. CDR3 length equals 14 residues. The germline gives CDR1 MNHEY, CDR2 SMNVEV (reference sequence). With V trimmed by 4 bases and J by 3 bases, 1 base remained unmatched. CDR3 loop: CASSWTGDNQPQHF. Written as DNA, the CDR3 is TGTGCCAGCAGTTGGACAGGGGACAATCAGCCCCAGCATTTT.

V and J are TRBV7-9 and TRBJ2-3, with D possibly TRBD1 on 6 matching bases. This CDR3 spans 15 amino acids. Trimming stripped 5 bases from V and 1 base from J, with 13 bases between. The V gene's germline CDR1 is SEHNR and CDR2 FQNEAQ (reference sequence). CDR3 DNA sequence: TGTGCCAGCAGCCAACAGGGATCCCGCACAGATACGCAGTATTTT. It encodes CASSQQGSRTDTQYF.

The chain combines TRBV6-1 with TRBJ2-7, with TRBD1 matching over 7 bases. This CDR3 has 13 amino acids. J was trimmed by 4 bases and V by 6 bases; bases with no gene match: 6. Per germline, CDR1 MNHNS and CDR2 SASEGT. The CDR3 spells CASRGGVLYEQYF. CDR3 coding DNA: TGTGCCAGCAGAGGGGGCGTATTGTACGAGCAGTACTTC.

The V gene is TRBV5-4, the J gene TRBJ1-2; maybe TRBD1 (5 bases). The V end lost 1 base, the J end lost 1 base, and 11 bases lay between the germline ends. The germline gives CDR1 SGHNT, CDR2 YYREEE (reference sequence). CDR3 length: 15 amino acids. The CDR3 loop is CASSLLTDRNYGYTF. CDR3 coding DNA: TGTGCCAGCAGCTTGTTGACAGACCGTAACTATGGCTACACCTTC.

The V gene is TRBV5-4, the J gene TRBJ1-4; 8 bases map to TRBD1. This CDR3 comprises 16 residues. Per the germline V gene, CDR1 is SGHNT and CDR2 is YYREEE (reference sequence). V was pared by 0 bases and J by 7 bases, with 8 bases of the junction left unmatched. In DNA form, the CDR3 reads TGTGCCAGCAGCTTGGTACAGGGGGGAGGGAGTGAAAAACTGTTTTTT. Its translation: CASSLVQGGGSEKLFF. The full variable domain, completed using reference TRBV5-4 and TRBJ1-4, is ETGVTQSPTHLIKTRGQQVTLRCSSQSGHNTVSWYQQALGQGPQFIFQYYREEENGRGNFPPRFSGLQFPNYSSELNVNALELDDSALYLCASSLVQGGGSEKLFFGSGTQLSVL.